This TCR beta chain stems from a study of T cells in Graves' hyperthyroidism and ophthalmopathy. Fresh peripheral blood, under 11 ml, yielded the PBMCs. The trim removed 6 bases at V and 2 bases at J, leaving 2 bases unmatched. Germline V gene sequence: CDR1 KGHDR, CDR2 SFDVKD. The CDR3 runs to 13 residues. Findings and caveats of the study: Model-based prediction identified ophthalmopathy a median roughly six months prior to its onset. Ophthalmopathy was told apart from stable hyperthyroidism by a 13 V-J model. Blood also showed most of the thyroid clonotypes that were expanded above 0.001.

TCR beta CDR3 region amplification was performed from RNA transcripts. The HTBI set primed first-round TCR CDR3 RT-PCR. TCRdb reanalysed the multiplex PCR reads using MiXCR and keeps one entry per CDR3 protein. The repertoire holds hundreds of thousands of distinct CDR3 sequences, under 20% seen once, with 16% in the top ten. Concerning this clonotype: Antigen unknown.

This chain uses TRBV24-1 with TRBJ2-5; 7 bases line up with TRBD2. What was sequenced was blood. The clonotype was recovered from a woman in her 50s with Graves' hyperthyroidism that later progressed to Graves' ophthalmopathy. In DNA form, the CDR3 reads TGTGCCACCAGTAGTAGCGGGCAAGAGACCCAGTACTTC. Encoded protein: CATSSSGQETQYF.